What follows are 21 T cell receptor beta chains derived from one specimen sequenced in a study of blood T cell repertoires in COVID-19. Assay: immunoSEQ multiplex PCR; the TCRdb copy retains only in-frame clones and omits some. The repertoire holds about 250,000 clones, with approximately 83% as singletons. What was sequenced was peripheral blood. The receptors here all came from an older man with acute or convalescent COVID-19.

V gene TRBV3-1 (or the pseudogene TRBV3-2) combines with J gene TRBJ1-5, with D possibly being TRBD1 (6 bases). Trimming took off 3 bases at V and 7 bases at J, with 13 bases between the two ends. The V gene's germline CDR1 is LGHDT and CDR2 YNNKEL (reference sequence). The CDR3 length is 14 residues. CDR3 nucleotides: TGTGCCAGCAGCCATGTCTACAGGGCCCAGCCCCAGCATTTT. It translates to CASSHVYRAQPQHF.

The chain recombines TRBV4-1 with TRBJ2-3; no reliable D call. The V end lost 0 bases, the J end lost 3 bases, and 4 bases lay between the germline ends. The CDR3 sequence is 13 residues long. Per the germline V gene, CDR1 is MGHRA and CDR2 is YSYEKL. The CDR3 sequence is CASSQEQTDTQYF. The CDR3 region has the DNA TGCGCCAGCAGCCAAGAACAGACAGATACGCAGTATTTT.

This clone was found a few times. This rearrangement joins TRBV6-6 to TRBJ1-4; TRBD1 is a possible D gene (6 bases). There are 14 residues in the CDR3. Looked up from germline, CDR1 is MNHNY and CDR2 is SVGAGI (reference sequence). V lost 6 bases and J lost 4, with 12 bases in between. The CDR3 is CASSRDTGNEKLFF. CDR3 bases: TGTGCCAGCAGCCGGGACACGGGTAATGAAAAACTGTTTTTT.

V and J are TRBV9 and TRBJ2-3, with D possibly matching TRBD1 (6 bases). The CDR3 sequence is 15 residues long. From germline, CDR1 is SGDLS and CDR2 YYNGEE. V was pared by 3 bases and J by 0 bases, with 11 bases between. The CDR3 nucleotides are TGTGCCAGCAGCGCATTAGGGGGTAGCACAGATACGCAGTATTTT. The encoded protein is CASSALGGSTDTQYF.

In its sample, this clone was seen a few times. V gene TRBV6-6 combines with J gene TRBJ2-7; tentatively, D is TRBD2 (5 bases). The CDR3 is made up of 14 amino acids. Between the trimmed V and J ends, which lost 4 bases and 0 bases, there was a span of 10 bases. The germline gives CDR1 MNHNY, CDR2 SVGAGI (reference sequence). For the CDR3, the DNA is TGTGCCAGCAGTTTGCCCGGGATCTCCTACGAGCAGTACTTC. Protein: CASSLPGISYEQYF.

This chain links TRBV28 with TRBJ1-2; the D gene is possibly TRBD1 (6 bases). Trimming took 6 bases from V and 7 from J, leaving 27 bases between them. Germline V gives CDR1 MDHEN, CDR2 SYDVKM. This CDR3 is 17 amino acids long. For the CDR3, the DNA is TGTGCCAGCAGCCCACTGCAAGGGGGAGGGTCGGTGGTTGGCTACACCTTC. Its translation is CASSPLQGGGSVVGYTF.

The chain is built from TRBV10-1 and TRBJ2-1, with 9 bases aligning to TRBD1. J lost 8 bases, V lost 6 bases, and 8 bases had no gene match. Germline assignment: CDR1 WNHNN and CDR2 SYGVQD (reference sequence). The CDR3 has 14 amino acids. The CDR3 sequence is CASRAGTGLHEQFF. The CDR3 DNA reads as TGCGCCAGCAGGGCCGGGACAGGGCTGCATGAGCAGTTCTTC.

This chain connects TRBV2 to TRBJ2-7; 8 nucleotides align to TRBD1. Germline V gene lookup returns CDR1 SNHLY and CDR2 FYNNEI. CDR3 length: 15 residues. Trimming took 1 base from V and 2 from J; bases not matched to a gene: 4. The CDR3 is CASSEGTGTPYEQYF. The CDR3 DNA reads TGTGCCAGCAGTGAAGGGACAGGGACTCCCTACGAGCAGTACTTC.

The chain links TRBV5-6 to TRBJ2-3, with 7 bases aligning to TRBD2. Unmatched junction bases numbered 7, after V lost 4 bases and J lost 2 bases. Germline CDR1 reads SGHDT; CDR2 reads YYEEEE. The CDR3 is 15 residues long. The CDR3: CASSPLAGPTDTQYF. The CDR3 DNA reads TGTGCCAGCAGCCCGTTAGCGGGTCCCACAGATACGCAGTATTTT.

The chain is built from TRBV7-2 and TRBJ2-1; D remains ambiguous. There are 14 residues in the CDR3. Germline CDR1 and CDR2: SGHTA and FQGNSA. V shed 3 bases and J shed 8 bases, with 14 bases lying between them. CDR3 protein: CASSFLQRLDEQFF. The CDR3 bases are TGTGCCAGCAGCTTCCTGCAGCGTTTGGATGAGCAGTTCTTC.

This chain connects TRBV19 to TRBJ1-2; TRBD1 is a possible D gene (6 bases). V lost 7 bases and J 4 bases, leaving 13 bases between the germline ends. The CDR3 is 13 residues long. Germline CDR1 reads LNHDA; CDR2 reads SQIVND (reference sequence). The CDR3 nucleotides read TGTGCCAGTACTGAAACAGGGTTCTATGGCTACACCTTC. Translated: CASTETGFYGYTF.

This CDR3 reads CAWGTGGKNYEQYF. CDR3 DNA sequence: TGTGCCTGGGGGACAGGGGGCAAAAACTACGAGCAGTACTTC. The V gene is TRBV30, the J gene TRBJ2-7, with 12 bases aligning to TRBD1. Germline-derived CDR1 and CDR2 are GTSNPN and SVGIG (reference sequence). V lost 5 bases, J lost 3 bases, and 5 bases stayed unmatched. The CDR3 runs to 14 residues.

The J gene is TRBJ2-7, the V gene TRBV11-2; D possibly corresponds to TRBD1 (6 bases). CDR1 is SGHAT, CDR2 FQNNGV, per germline. The CDR3 runs to 11 residues. Trimming cost V 3 bases and J 10 bases, with 10 bases left between them. CDR3 sequence reads: CASSFDRQQYF. In DNA form, the CDR3 reads TGTGCCAGCAGCTTCGACAGGCAACAGTACTTC.

CDR3: CSASRTSGRARAFTDTQYF. For the CDR3, the DNA is TGCAGTGCTAGTCGGACTAGCGGGAGGGCCCGGGCCTTCACAGATACGCAGTATTTT. The chain recombines TRBV20-1 with TRBJ2-3; 15 bases line up with TRBD2. With 3 bases clipped from V and 2 bases from J, the junction kept 12 bases outside the gene matches. Germline values: CDR1 DFQATT, CDR2 SNEGSKA (reference sequence). The CDR3 spans 19 residues.

V is TRBV10-3 and J is TRBJ2-7, with 7 nucleotides matching TRBD2. Germline lookup yields CDR1 ENHRY and CDR2 SYGVKD. V dropped 6 bases and J dropped 0; count of bases not matched to a gene: 8. The CDR3 sequence is 15 residues long. The CDR3 protein is CAIRRTRDYSYEQYF. The CDR3 nucleotides read TGTGCCATCAGGCGCACTCGGGACTACTCCTACGAGCAGTACTTC.

The CDR3 DNA reads TGCAGCGTTGAACGATACAGGGGCCTTCTCCCCCAAGAGACCCAGTACTTC. It codes for CSVERYRGLLPQETQYF. The V and J genes are TRBV29-1 and TRBJ2-5, with 7 bases lining up with TRBD1. The V gene's germline CDR1 is SQVTM and CDR2 ANQGSEA. V was clipped by 2 bases and J by 1 base; unmatched bases: 13. This CDR3 has 17 amino acids.

The chain recombines TRBV27 with TRBJ1-6; D gene uncertain. CDR3 length: 15 residues. Germline loops: CDR1 MNHEY, CDR2 SMNVEV (reference sequence). Trimming stripped 3 bases from V and 0 bases from J, with 6 bases between. The CDR3 here is CASSFSSSYNSPLHF. DNA for the CDR3: TGTGCCAGCAGTTTTTCGAGCTCCTATAATTCACCCCTCCACTTT.

V gene TRBV18 combines with J gene TRBJ2-1; D not resolved. This CDR3 region has 14 residues. Trimming left V 3 bases short and J 2 bases short, with 8 bases between. Germline CDR1 and CDR2: KGHSH and LQKENI. CDR3 sequence (DNA): TGTGCCAGCTCACCCGGGTGGACCTACAATGAGCAGTTCTTC. Protein: CASSPGWTYNEQFF. The variable domain in full, completed from reference TRBV18 and TRBJ2-1, reads NAGVMQNPRHLVRRRGQEARLRCSPMKGHSHVYWYRQLPEEGLKFMVYLQKENIIDESGMPKERFSAEFPKEGPSILRIQQVVRGDSAAYFCASSPGWTYNEQFFGPGTRLTVL.

The chain employs TRBV6-6 and TRBJ1-2, with a possible D match to TRBD1 (5 bases). V was trimmed by 6 bases and J by 8 bases, leaving 16 bases between them. Germline V CDR1 and CDR2: MNHNY, SVGAGI (reference sequence). The CDR3 sequence is 13 residues long. CDR3 amino acids: CASSPGQVRGYTF. The CDR3, as DNA: TGTGCCAGCAGCCCCGGACAAGTACGAGGCTACACCTTC.

V and J are TRBV3-1 (or the pseudogene TRBV3-2) and TRBJ2-3; TRBD2 matches at 8 bases. This CDR3 is 16 amino acids long. Germline CDR1 is LGHDT and CDR2 is YNNKEL (reference sequence). The junction had 7 bases not matched to a gene; V was cut back by 4 bases and J by 1 base. The CDR3 loop is CASSPSRGAGTDTQYF. The CDR3 bases are TGTGCCAGCAGCCCTTCGCGGGGGGCAGGCACAGATACGCAGTATTTT.

This chain uses TRBV27 with TRBJ1-1, with D possibly being TRBD1 (6 bases). The V end lost 2 bases, the J end lost 0 bases, and 10 bases lay between the germline ends. This CDR3 has 15 residues. Germline assignment: CDR1 MNHEY and CDR2 SMNVEV (reference sequence). CDR3 protein: CASSLNRVLNTEAFF. The CDR3 DNA follows: TGTGCCAGCAGTTTAAACAGGGTTTTGAACACTGAAGCTTTCTTT.